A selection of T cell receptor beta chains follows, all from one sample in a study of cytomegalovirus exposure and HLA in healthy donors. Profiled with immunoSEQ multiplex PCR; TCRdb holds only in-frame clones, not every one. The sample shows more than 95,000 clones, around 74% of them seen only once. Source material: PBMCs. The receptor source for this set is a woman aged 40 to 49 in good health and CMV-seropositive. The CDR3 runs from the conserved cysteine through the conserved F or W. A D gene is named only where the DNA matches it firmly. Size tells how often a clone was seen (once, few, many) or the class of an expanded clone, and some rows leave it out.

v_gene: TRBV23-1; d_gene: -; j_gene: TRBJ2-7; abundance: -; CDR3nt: TGCGCCAGCAGTCAACAGGGAAAATACGAGCAGTACTTC; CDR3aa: CASSQQGKYEQYF
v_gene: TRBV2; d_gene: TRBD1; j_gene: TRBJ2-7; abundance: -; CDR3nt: TGTGCCAGCAGCTCACCGGGACAGGGAAATTACGAGCAGTACTTC; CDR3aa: CASSSPGQGNYEQYF
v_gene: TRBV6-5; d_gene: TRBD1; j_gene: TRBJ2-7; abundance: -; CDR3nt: TGTGCCAGCAGTTACCGAATGGGGACAGGGCGCTACGAGCAGTACTTC; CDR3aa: CASSYRMGTGRYEQYF
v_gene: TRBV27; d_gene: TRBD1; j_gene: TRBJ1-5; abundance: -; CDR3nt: TGTGCCAGCAGCCGGTCCTCAGCACAGACAGGGGGGGCCTATAGCAATCAGCCCCAGCATTTT; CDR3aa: CASSRSSAQTGGAYSNQPQHF
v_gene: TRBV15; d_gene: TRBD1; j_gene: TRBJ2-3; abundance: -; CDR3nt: TGTGCCACCAGCAGGAACAGGGGCGCTAGCACAGATACGCAGTATTTT; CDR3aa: CATSRNRGASTDTQYF
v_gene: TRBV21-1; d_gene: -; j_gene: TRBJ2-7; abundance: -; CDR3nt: TGTGCCAGCAGCATCACCGGGAGCCCCTACGAGCAGTACTTC; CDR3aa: CASSITGSPYEQYF
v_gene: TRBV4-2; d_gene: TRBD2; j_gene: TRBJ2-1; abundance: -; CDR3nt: TGTGCCAGCAGCCCCGGGACTAGTATTTTTGAGCAGTTCTTC; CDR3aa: CASSPGTSIFEQFF
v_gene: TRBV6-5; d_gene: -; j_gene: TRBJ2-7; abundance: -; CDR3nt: TGTGCCAGCAGTTACTCCCGGGACGAGCAGTACTTC; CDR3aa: CASSYSRDEQYF
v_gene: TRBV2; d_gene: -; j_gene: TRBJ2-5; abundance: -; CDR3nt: TGTGCCAGCAGTTCGAGCCACCAAGAGACCCAGTACTTC; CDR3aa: CASSSSHQETQYF
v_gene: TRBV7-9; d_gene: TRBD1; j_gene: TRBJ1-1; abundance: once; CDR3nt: TGTGCCAGCAGCTGGGGACAGGCGAACACTGAAGCTTTCTTT; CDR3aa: CASSWGQANTEAFF
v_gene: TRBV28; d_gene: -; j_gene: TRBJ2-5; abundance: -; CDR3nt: TGTGCCAGCAGTTCGACAGGGAGGGAGACCCAGTACTTC; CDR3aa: CASSSTGRETQYF
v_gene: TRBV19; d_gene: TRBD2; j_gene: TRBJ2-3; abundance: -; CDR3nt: TGTGCCAGTAGATGGGAGGGAGGTACAGATACGCAGTATTTT; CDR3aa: CASRWEGGTDTQYF
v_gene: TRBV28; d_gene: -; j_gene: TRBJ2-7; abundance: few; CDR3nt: TGTGCCAGCAGTCCCTTCGCCCCGGGTCCCGGGCAGTACTTC; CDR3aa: CASSPFAPGPGQYF
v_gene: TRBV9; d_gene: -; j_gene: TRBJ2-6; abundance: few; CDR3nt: TGTGCCAGCAGCGCGGGGAGACCCACCAACTCTGGGGCCAACGTCCTGACTTTC; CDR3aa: CASSAGRPTNSGANVLTF
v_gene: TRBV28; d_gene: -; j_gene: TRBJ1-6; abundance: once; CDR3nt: TGTGCCAGCAGTTTAATGCAGGAGGGGTATTCACCCCTCCACTTT; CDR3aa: CASSLMQEGYSPLHF
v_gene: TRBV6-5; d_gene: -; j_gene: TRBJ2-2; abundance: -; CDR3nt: TGTGCCAGCACCTCGAGGTCAGATAACACCGGGGAGCTGTTTTTT; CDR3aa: CASTSRSDNTGELFF
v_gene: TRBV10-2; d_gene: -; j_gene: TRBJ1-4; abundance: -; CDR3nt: TGCGCCAGCAGGTTTCAGGGTGAAAAACTGTTTTTT; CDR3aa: CASRFQGEKLFF
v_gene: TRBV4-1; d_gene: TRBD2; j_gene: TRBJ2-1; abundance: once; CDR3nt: TGCGCCAGCAGCCAAGAGGAACTAGCGGGCGACAGAGGACTGTTCTTC; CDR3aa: CASSQEELAGDRGLFF
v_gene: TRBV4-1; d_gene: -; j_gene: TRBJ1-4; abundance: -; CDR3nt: TGCGCCAGCAGCCAAGCCACGAGTTTTACTAATGAAAAACTGTTTTTT; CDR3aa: CASSQATSFTNEKLFF
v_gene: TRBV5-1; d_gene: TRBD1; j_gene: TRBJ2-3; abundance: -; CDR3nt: TGCGCCAGCAGCTTGAGGGGGCTACAGCTCGCCCGCACAGATACGCAGTATTTT; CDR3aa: CASSLRGLQLARTDTQYF